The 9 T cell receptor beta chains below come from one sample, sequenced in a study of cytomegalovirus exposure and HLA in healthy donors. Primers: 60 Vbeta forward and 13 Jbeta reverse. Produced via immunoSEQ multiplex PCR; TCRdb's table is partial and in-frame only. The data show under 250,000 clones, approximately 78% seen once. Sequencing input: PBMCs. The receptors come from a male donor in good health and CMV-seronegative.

The CDR3 here is CASSPSLRGNYGYTF. The CDR3 bases are TGTGCCAGCAGCCCCTCCCTGAGGGGGAACTATGGCTACACCTTC. The J gene is TRBJ1-2, the V gene TRBV27; the D gene is possibly TRBD1 (6 bases). CDR1 is MNHEY, CDR2 SMNVEV, per germline (reference sequence). The CDR3 runs to 15 residues. Deletions cut 6 bases from V and 2 bases from J, with 16 bases between.

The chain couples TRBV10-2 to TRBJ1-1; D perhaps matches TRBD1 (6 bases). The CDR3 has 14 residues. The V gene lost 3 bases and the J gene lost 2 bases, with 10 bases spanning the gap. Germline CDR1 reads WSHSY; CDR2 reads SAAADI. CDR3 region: CASSETGPNTEAFF. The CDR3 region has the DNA TGCGCCAGCAGTGAAACAGGGCCCAACACTGAAGCTTTCTTT.

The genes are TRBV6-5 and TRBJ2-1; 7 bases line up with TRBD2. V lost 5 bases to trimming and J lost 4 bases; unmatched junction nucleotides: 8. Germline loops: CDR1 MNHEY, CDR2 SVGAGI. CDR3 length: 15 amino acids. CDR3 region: CASSLSGSEYNEQFF. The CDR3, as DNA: TGTGCCAGCAGTCTTAGCGGGTCAGAATACAATGAGCAGTTCTTC.

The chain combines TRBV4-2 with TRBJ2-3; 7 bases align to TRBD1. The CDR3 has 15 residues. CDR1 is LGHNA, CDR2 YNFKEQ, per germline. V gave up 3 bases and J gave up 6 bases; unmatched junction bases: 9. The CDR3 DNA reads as TGTGCCAGCAGCCAGGATGAGGGGGCTTGGGATACGCAGTATTTT. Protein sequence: CASSQDEGAWDTQYF.

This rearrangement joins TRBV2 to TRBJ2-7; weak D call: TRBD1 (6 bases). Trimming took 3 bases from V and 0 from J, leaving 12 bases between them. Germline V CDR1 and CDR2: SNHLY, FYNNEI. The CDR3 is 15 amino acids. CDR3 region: CASSDRGPPSYEQYF. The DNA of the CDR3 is TGTGCCAGCAGTGACAGGGGACCTCCCTCCTACGAGCAGTACTTC. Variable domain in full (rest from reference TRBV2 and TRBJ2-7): EPEVTQTPSHQVTQMGQEVILRCVPISNHLYFYWYRQILGQKVEFLVSFYNNEISEKSEIFDDQFSVERPDGSNFTLKIRSTKLEDSAMYFCASSDRGPPSYEQYFGPGTRLTVT.

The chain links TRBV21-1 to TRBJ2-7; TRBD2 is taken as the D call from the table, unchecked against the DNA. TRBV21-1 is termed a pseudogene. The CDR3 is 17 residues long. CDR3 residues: CASSKGGTSGRVHEQYF. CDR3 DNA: TGTGCCAGCAGCAAAGGCGGGACTAGCGGGAGGGTCCACGAGCAGTACTTC.

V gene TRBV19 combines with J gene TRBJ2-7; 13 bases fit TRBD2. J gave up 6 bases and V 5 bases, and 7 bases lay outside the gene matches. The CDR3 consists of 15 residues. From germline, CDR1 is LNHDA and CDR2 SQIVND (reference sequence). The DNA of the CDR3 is TGTGCCAGTAGTTCCGGACTAGCGGGAGTTCCCGAGCAGTACTTC. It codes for CASSSGLAGVPEQYF.

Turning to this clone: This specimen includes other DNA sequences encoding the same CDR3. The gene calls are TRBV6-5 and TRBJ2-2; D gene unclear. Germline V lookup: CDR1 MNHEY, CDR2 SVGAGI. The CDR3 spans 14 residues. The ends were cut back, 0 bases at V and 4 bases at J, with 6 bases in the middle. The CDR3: CASSYSSGTGELFF. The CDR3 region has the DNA TGTGCCAGCAGTTACTCGAGTGGCACCGGGGAGCTGTTTTTT.

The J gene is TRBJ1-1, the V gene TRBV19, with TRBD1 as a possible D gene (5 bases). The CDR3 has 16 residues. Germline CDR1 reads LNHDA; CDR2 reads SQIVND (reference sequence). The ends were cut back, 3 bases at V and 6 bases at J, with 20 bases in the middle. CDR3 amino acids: CASSMEGATASPEAFF. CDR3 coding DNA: TGTGCCAGTAGTATGGAAGGGGCTACAGCTTCCCCTGAAGCTTTCTTT.